One sample yielded the 16 T cell receptor beta chains listed below, sequenced in a study of blood T cell repertoires in COVID-19. Clones were sequenced by immunoSEQ multiplex PCR, and TCRdb holds only the in-frame ones, with some missing. The sample yields around 330,000 clones, roughly 90% seen once. The sequencing sample was made of peripheral blood. Every receptor here comes from a woman aged 50 to 60 with active or convalescent COVID-19.

The chain combines TRBV6-2 or TRBV6-3 with TRBJ2-2, with 7 bases matching TRBD1. CDR3 length: 15 amino acids. Germline-derived CDR1 and CDR2 are MNHEY and SVGEGT. The V segment lost 2 bases and the J segment 3 bases; nucleotides outside the gene matches: 3. For the CDR3, the DNA is TGTGCCAGCAGTTACGGGGACAGCGACACCGGGGAGCTGTTTTTT. This codes for CASSYGDSDTGELFF.

The chain joins TRBV7-9 to TRBJ2-1; 12 bases agree with TRBD2. In germline, CDR1 is SEHNR, CDR2 FQNEAQ (reference sequence). Trimming cost V 1 base and J 7 bases; bases outside gene matches: 5. The CDR3 loop spans 16 amino acids. Here the CDR3 reads CASSLVSGTSGNEQFF. CDR3 bases: TGTGCCAGCAGCTTAGTCAGTGGGACTAGCGGGAATGAGCAGTTCTTC.

The chain uses TRBV6-5 and TRBJ2-7; 11 nucleotides agree with TRBD1. The germline V gene encodes CDR1 MNHEY and CDR2 SVGAGI. V lost 5 bases, J lost 5 bases, and 8 bases stayed unmatched. This CDR3 region has 15 residues. In DNA, the CDR3 is TGTGCCAGCAGTAAGCCGGGACAGGGGGGCCACGAGCAGTACTTC. It codes for CASSKPGQGGHEQYF.

This chain uses TRBV29-1 with TRBJ2-1, with TRBD2 identical over 9 bases. The junction had 9 bases not matched to a gene; V was cut back by 3 bases and J by 9 bases. The CDR3 loop spans 14 amino acids. Germline CDR1 is SQVTM and CDR2 is ANQGSEA. CDR3 DNA sequence: TGCAGCGTTGATTACGGGACTAGCTGGGCTGAGCAGTTCTTC. Its protein product is CSVDYGTSWAEQFF.

The J gene is TRBJ1-2, the V gene TRBV4-3; 7 nucleotides agree with TRBD1. Germline CDR1 is LGHNA and CDR2 is YSLEER. The CDR3 spans 16 residues. V was pared by 4 bases and J by 1 base, with 9 bases of the junction left unmatched. CDR3 in DNA: TGCGCCAGCAGCCTCGCCGGGACAGTTAGTAACTATGGCTACACCTTC. It translates to CASSLAGTVSNYGYTF.

The chain uses TRBV2 and TRBJ2-7, with a tentative D call TRBD1 (6 bases). The germline gives CDR1 SNHLY, CDR2 FYNNEI. V lost 5 bases and J 7 bases, leaving 12 bases between the germline ends. The CDR3 length is 12 residues. The CDR3 protein is CASSTRDTEQYF. CDR3 DNA: TGTGCCAGCAGTACCCGGGACACAGAGCAGTACTTC.

This chain joins TRBV28 and TRBJ1-4; D call uncertain. Between the trimmed V and J ends, which lost 5 bases and 0 bases, there was a span of 10 bases. CDR1 and CDR2 from the germline V gene are MDHEN and SYDVKM. This CDR3 is 15 amino acids long. The CDR3 coding sequence is TGTGCCAGCAGTCCCCCACACCCAACTAATGAAAAACTGTTTTTT. Amino acids: CASSPPHPTNEKLFF.

V usage is TRBV12-5 and J usage is TRBJ2-7; D ambiguous. This CDR3 has 13 amino acids. Trimming shortened V by 3 bases and J by 1 base, and 7 bases separated the two germline ends. CDR1 and CDR2 (germline): LGHNT, FRNRAP. CDR3 region: CASGFSGSYEQYF. CDR3 DNA: TGTGCTAGTGGTTTTTCAGGATCCTACGAGCAGTACTTC.

This sequence joins TRBV7-6 and TRBJ1-6; possible D gene TRBD1, 6 bases. This CDR3 is built from 16 residues. The ends were cut back, 2 bases at V and 6 bases at J, with 14 bases in the middle. CDR1 and CDR2 (germline): SGHVS, FNYEAQ. CDR3 DNA: TGTGCCAGCAGCTTATGGGGGCAGGTTGCTAATTCACCCCTCCACTTT. This sequence encodes CASSLWGQVANSPLHF.

This rearrangement joins TRBV6-5 to TRBJ1-4; 8 bases fit TRBD1. Germline V gene sequence: CDR1 MNHEY, CDR2 SVGAGI. V gave up 0 bases and J gave up 7 bases; unmatched junction bases: 7. The CDR3 totals 16 residues. The CDR3 is CASSYSLRQGSEKLFF. The CDR3 region has the DNA TGTGCCAGCAGTTACTCTTTGCGACAGGGGTCTGAAAAACTGTTTTTT.

The V gene is TRBV3-1 (or the pseudogene TRBV3-2), the J gene TRBJ2-2; TRBD2 matches at 9 bases. This CDR3 has 15 amino acids. CDR1 LGHDT and CDR2 YNNKEL come from the germline V gene (reference sequence). V shed 5 bases and J 3 bases; nucleotides not matched to a gene: 4. CDR3 sequence: CASSSSGAYTGELFF. CDR3 sequence (DNA): TGTGCCAGCAGCTCTAGCGGGGCTTACACCGGGGAGCTGTTTTTT.

J is TRBJ2-1 and V is TRBV5-1; D is perhaps TRBD2 (5 bases). Germline V gene sequence: CDR1 SGHRS, CDR2 YFSETQ. The CDR3 runs to 14 residues. Trimming left V 4 bases short and J 8 bases short, with 16 bases between. The CDR3 sequence is CASSLGLAADEQFF. In DNA, the CDR3 is TGCGCCAGCAGCCTCGGGCTAGCAGCCGATGAGCAGTTCTTC.

Comment on this clone: Compared with germline, one end of the junction differs, possibly owing to a read error. The V call is TRBV7-8, the J call TRBJ2-1; TRBD1 agrees at 9 bases. The germline gives CDR1 SGHVS, CDR2 FQNEAQ. This CDR3 is built from 14 residues. CDR3 loop: CASRRQGVNNEGVF. In DNA form, the CDR3 reads TGTGCCAGCAGGAGACAGGGGGTTAACAATGAGGGGGTCTTC.

The gene calls are TRBV7-2 and TRBJ2-7; a possible D gene is TRBD1 (5 bases). Germline CDR1 SGHTA, CDR2 FQGNSA. The CDR3 is made up of 15 amino acids. Trimming removed 1 base from V and 6 bases from J, with 16 bases in between. The CDR3 DNA reads as TGTGCCAGCAGCTTAGAGGTGGGGCGCGGCCGCGAGCAGTACTTC. It encodes CASSLEVGRGREQYF.

Written as DNA, the CDR3 is TGTGCCAGCAGTTCGAGTTTATATGGCTACACCTTC. It codes for CASSSSLYGYTF. The rearrangement joins TRBV6-6 to TRBJ1-2; D is uncertain. The germline CDR1 and CDR2 sequences are MNHNY and SVGAGI (reference sequence). This CDR3 spans 12 amino acids. V gave up 4 bases and J gave up 5 bases, with 8 bases separating them.

The J gene is TRBJ1-5, the V gene TRBV30; no firm D call. CDR1 is GTSNPN and CDR2 is SVGIG in the germline V gene (reference sequence). The CDR3 consists of 13 residues. V lost 2 bases, J lost 5 bases, and 10 bases lay in between. The CDR3, as DNA: TGTGCCTGGAGTCTCCAGGTACATCAGCCCCAGCATTTT. Its protein product is CAWSLQVHQPQHF.